This is a list of T cell receptor beta chains from one sample in a study of PD-1 blockade in mismatch repair-deficient tumors. Clones were sequenced by immunoSEQ multiplex PCR, and TCRdb holds only the in-frame ones, with some missing. The sample carries some 110,000 clones, about 74% recorded once. The material was peripheral blood, obtained roughly 13 months after starting pembrolizumab. The receptors come from an adult with mismatch repair-deficient cancer. Each CDR3 is given with its conserved first and last residue. A D gene is named only where the DNA matches it firmly. Rows give clone size only sometimes, using once, few, many, or a class for an expanded clone.

>TRBJ2-1|NA|TRBV11-2|TRBD2
TGTGCCAGCAGCATAGCGGGAGGGTACAATGAGCAGTTCTTC
CASSIAGGYNEQFF
>TRBJ2-3|NA|TRBV15|NA
TGTGCCACCAGCAGAGCCGGTCTAGTAGCAGATACGCAGTATTTT
CATSRAGLVADTQYF
>TRBJ1-2|NA|TRBV7-9|NA
TGTGCCAGCAGCTTTTCTGCGGACACCTTC
CASSFSADTF
>TRBJ2-2|NA|TRBV30|NA
TGTGCCTGGAGTGAAGATGGGGGTTCGAACACCGGGGAGCTGTTTTTT
CAWSEDGGSNTGELFF
>TRBJ2-2|NA|TRBV7-2|TRBD2
TGTGCCAGCAGAAACGACAAAAGCGGGAGTCGGAGGACCGGGGAGCTGTTTTTT
CASRNDKSGSRRTGELFF
>TRBJ1-2|once|TRBV18|TRBD1
TGTGCCAGCTCACTATCGGGACAGGGCAATTCTAACTATGGCTACACCTTC
CASSLSGQGNSNYGYTF
>TRBJ2-1|NA|TRBV11-3|NA
TGTGCCAGCAGCTTACAGGGTAGGGTCGATGAGCAGTTCTTC
CASSLQGRVDEQFF
>TRBJ1-2|NA|TRBV6-1|TRBD1
TGTGCCAGCAGCCTAAGGGACAGTTCTGGCTACACCTTC
CASSLRDSSGYTF
>TRBJ2-1|NA|TRBV7-3|TRBD2
TGTGCCAGCGCGAACAGCGGGAGGGCGGAAGGTGAGCAGTTCTTC
CASANSGRAEGEQFF
>TRBJ2-5|NA|TRBV5-1|NA
TGCGCCAGCACCCTTAGCGGAGGACAAGAGACCCAGTACTTC
CASTLSGGQETQYF
>TRBJ2-7|NA|TRBV4-3|TRBD2
TGCGCCAGCAGCCAAGTTAGTCTATCTAGCGGGACCGAGCAGTACTTC
CASSQVSLSSGTEQYF
>TRBJ1-1|NA|TRBV19|NA
TGTGCCAGTAGTATCCCGGGGCTGGGCACTGAAGCTTTCTTT
CASSIPGLGTEAFF
>TRBJ1-1|NA|TRBV11-2|NA
TGTGCCAGCAGCCCAAACGCGGGGGCGGGCACTGAAGCTTTCTTT
CASSPNAGAGTEAFF
>TRBJ1-5|NA|TRBV19|TRBD1
TGTGCCAGTAGTGTCCCAGGGGGTATGGAGCCCCAGCATTTT
CASSVPGGMEPQHF
>TRBJ2-1|NA|TRBV29-1|TRBD1
TGCAGCGCCAGGGGGAGCTCCTACAATGAGCAGTTCTTC
CSARGSSYNEQFF
>TRBJ1-3|NA|TRBV9|NA
TGTGCCAGCAGCGACCGAAGTAACTCTGGAAACACCATATATTTT
CASSDRSNSGNTIYF
>TRBJ2-7|NA|TRBV27|TRBD1
TGTGCCAGCAGTTGGGGACAGGGCTTCGGGGAGCAGTACTTC
CASSWGQGFGEQYF
>TRBJ1-5|many|TRBV6-1|NA
TGTGCCAGCAGTGTCGGGCTTGGGTATGGCAATCAGCCCCAGCATTTT
CASSVGLGYGNQPQHF
>TRBJ2-1|NA|TRBV5-4|TRBD2
TGTGCCAGCAGCACCCGGACTAGCCGGGAGCAGTTCTTC
CASSTRTSREQFF
>TRBJ2-1|NA|TRBV10-2|TRBD2
TGCGCCAGCAGCCCCGGGGGGGAGCAGTTCTTC
CASSPGGEQFF
>TRBJ2-3|NA|TRBV21-1|NA
TGTGCCAGCAGCAAAGGCCGGGACAACGGCACAGATACGCAGTATTTT
CASSKGRDNGTDTQYF
>TRBJ1-2|few|TRBV19|NA
TGTGCCAGTAGTATGGGATATGGCTACACCTTC
CASSMGYGYTF
>TRBJ2-3|NA|TRBV5-1|NA
TGCGCCAGCAGCTTGGCAGGAGGCGCAGATACGCAGTATTTT
CASSLAGGADTQYF
>TRBJ1-1|few|TRBV5-6|NA
TGTGCCAGCAGCTTGGGAGGAGGCACTGAAGCTTTCTTT
CASSLGGGTEAFF